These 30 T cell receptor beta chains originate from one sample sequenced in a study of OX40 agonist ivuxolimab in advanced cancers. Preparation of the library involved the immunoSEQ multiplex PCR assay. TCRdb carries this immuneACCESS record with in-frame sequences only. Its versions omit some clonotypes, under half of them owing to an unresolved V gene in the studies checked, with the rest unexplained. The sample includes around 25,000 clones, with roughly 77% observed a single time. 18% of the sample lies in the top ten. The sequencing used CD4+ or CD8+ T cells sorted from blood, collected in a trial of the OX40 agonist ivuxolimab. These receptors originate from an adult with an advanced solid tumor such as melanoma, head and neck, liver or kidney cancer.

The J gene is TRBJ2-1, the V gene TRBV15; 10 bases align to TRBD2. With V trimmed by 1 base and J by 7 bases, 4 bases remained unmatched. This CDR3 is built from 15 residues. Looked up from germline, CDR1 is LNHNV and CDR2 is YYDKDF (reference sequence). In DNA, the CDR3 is TGTGCCACCAGCAGAGCTAGCGGGAGTAGAAATGAGCAGTTCTTC. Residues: CATSRASGSRNEQFF.

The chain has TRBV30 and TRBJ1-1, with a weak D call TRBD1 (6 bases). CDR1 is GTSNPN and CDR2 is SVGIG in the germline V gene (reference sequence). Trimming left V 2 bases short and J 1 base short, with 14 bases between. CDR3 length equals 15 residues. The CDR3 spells CAWSIPGQSNTEAFF. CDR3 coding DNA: TGTGCCTGGAGTATTCCGGGACAATCGAACACTGAAGCTTTCTTT.

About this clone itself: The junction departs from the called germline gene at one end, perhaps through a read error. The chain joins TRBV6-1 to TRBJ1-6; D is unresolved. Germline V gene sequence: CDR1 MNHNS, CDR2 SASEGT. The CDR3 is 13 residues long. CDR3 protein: CASREGLNSPLHF. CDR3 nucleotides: TGTGCCAGCAGGGAAGGGTTAAATTCACCCCTCCACTTT.

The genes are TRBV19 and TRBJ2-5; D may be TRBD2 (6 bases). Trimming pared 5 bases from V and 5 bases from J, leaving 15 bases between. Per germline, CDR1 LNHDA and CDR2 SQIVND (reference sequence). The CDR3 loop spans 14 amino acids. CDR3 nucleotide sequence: TGTGCCAGTAGTTCAGATAGCGGCGGGGAGACCCAGTACTTC. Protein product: CASSSDSGGETQYF. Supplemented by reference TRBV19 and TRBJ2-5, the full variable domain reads DGGITQSPKYLFRKEGQNVTLSCEQNLNHDAMYWYRQDPGQGLRLIYYSQIVNDFQKGDIAEGYSVSREKKESFPLTVTSAQKNPTAFYLCASSSDSGGETQYFGPGTRLLVL.

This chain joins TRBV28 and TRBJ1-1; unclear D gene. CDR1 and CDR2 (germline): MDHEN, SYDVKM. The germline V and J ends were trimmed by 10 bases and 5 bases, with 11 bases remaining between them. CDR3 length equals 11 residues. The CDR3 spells CATLLTTEAFF. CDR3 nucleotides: TGTGCCACCCTACTAACTACTGAAGCTTTCTTT.

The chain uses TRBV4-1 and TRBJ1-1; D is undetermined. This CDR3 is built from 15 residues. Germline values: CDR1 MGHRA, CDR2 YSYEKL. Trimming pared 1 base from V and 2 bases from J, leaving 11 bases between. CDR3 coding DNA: TGCGCCAGCAGCCAAGGTTTCGGCGCCAACACTGAAGCTTTCTTT. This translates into CASSQGFGANTEAFF.

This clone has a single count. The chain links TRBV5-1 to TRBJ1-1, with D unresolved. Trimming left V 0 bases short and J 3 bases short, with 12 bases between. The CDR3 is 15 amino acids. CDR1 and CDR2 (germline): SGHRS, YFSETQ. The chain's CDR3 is CASSLEISVHTEAFF. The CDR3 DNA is TGCGCCAGCAGCTTGGAGATTTCGGTCCACACTGAAGCTTTCTTT.

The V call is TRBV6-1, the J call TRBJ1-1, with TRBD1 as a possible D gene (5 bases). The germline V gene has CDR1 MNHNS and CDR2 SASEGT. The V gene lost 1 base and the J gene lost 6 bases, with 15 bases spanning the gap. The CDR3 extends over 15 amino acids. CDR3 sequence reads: CASSEETAREAEAFF. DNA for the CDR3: TGTGCCAGCAGTGAAGAGACAGCCCGGGAAGCTGAAGCTTTCTTT.

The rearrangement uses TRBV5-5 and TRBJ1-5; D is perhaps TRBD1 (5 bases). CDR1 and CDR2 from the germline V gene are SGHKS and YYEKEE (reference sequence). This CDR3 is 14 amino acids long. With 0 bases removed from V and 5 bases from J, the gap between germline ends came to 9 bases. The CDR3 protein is CASSLEGSYQPQHF. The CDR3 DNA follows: TGTGCCAGCAGCTTGGAGGGGAGTTATCAGCCCCAGCATTTT. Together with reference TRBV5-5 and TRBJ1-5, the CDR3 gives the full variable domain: DAGVTQSPTHLIKTRGQQVTLRCSPISGHKSVSWYQQVLGQGPQFIFQYYEKEERGRGNFPDRFSARQFPNYSSELNVNALLLGDSALYLCASSLEGSYQPQHFGDGTRLSIL.

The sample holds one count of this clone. CDR3 sequence reads: CATSSHSRGGSYNEQFF. The CDR3 DNA is TGTGCCACCAGCTCTCATTCTAGGGGAGGATCCTACAATGAGCAGTTCTTC. The rearrangement links TRBV15 to TRBJ2-1; a possible D gene is TRBD2 (6 bases). Deletions cut 5 bases from V and 1 base from J, with 18 bases between. The CDR3 totals 17 residues. From germline, CDR1 is LNHNV and CDR2 YYDKDF (reference sequence).

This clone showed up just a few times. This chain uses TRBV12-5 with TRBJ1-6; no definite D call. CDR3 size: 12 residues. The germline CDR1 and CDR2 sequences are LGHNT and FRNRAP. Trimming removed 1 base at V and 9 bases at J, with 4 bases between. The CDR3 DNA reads TGTGCTAGTGGTTTGGACGGTTCACCCCTCCACTTT. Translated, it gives CASGLDGSPLHF. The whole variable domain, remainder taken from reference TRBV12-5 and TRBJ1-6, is DARVTQTPRHKVTEMGQEVTMRCQPILGHNTVFWYRQTMMQGLELLAYFRNRAPLDDSGMPKDRFSAEMPDATLATLKIQPSEPRDSAVYFCASGLDGSPLHFGNGTRLTVT.

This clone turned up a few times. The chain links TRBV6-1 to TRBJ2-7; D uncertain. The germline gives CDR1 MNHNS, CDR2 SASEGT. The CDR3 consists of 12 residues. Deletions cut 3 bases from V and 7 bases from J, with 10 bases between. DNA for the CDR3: TGTGCCAGCAGTGACGGCCCCCGGGAGCAGTACTTC. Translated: CASSDGPREQYF.

This chain's CDR3 is CASRQGSGNTIYF. As DNA, the CDR3 is TGTGCCAGCAGGCAGGGATCTGGAAACACCATATATTTT. V usage is TRBV6-5 and J usage is TRBJ1-3, with D perhaps matching TRBD1 (5 bases). CDR1 is MNHEY and CDR2 is SVGAGI in the germline V gene. This CDR3 spans 13 amino acids. V lost 6 bases and J 1 base, leaving 7 bases between the germline ends.

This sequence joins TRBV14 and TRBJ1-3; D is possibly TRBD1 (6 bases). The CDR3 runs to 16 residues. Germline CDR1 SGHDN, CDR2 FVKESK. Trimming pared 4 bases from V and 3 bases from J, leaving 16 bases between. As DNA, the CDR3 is TGTGCCAGCAGCCTAAACGCGGGGGGCGTTGGAAACACCATATATTTT. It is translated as CASSLNAGGVGNTIYF.

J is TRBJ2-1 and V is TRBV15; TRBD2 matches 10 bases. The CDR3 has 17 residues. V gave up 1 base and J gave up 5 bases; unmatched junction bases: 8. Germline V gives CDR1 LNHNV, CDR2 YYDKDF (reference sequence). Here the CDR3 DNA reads TGTGCCACCAGCAGAGTTAAACTAGCGGGGTACCACAATGAGCAGTTCTTC. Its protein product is CATSRVKLAGYHNEQFF.

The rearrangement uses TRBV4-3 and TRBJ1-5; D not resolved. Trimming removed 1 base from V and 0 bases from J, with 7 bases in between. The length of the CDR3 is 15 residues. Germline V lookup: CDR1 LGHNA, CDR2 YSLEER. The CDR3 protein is CASSQGHDSNQPQHF. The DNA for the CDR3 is TGCGCCAGCAGCCAAGGACACGATAGCAATCAGCCCCAGCATTTT.

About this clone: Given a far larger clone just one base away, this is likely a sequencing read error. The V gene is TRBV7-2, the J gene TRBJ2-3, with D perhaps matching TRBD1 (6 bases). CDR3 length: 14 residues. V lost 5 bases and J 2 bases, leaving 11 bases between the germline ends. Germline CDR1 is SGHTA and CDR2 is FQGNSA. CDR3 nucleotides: TGTGCCAGCAGCCCCCGGGACAACACAGATACGCAGTATTTT. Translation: CASSPRDNTDTQYF.

The CDR3 DNA follows: TGTGCCAGCAGGGGGACAGGCAGATATAATTCACCCCTCCACTTT. Protein: CASRGTGRYNSPLHF. The chain couples TRBV7-4 to TRBJ1-6; 8 bases map to TRBD1. This CDR3 contains 15 residues. The V gene end was trimmed by 6 bases and the J gene end by 4 bases; junction bases not matched to a gene: 5. Germline V gene lookup returns CDR1 SGHVT and CDR2 SQSDAQ.

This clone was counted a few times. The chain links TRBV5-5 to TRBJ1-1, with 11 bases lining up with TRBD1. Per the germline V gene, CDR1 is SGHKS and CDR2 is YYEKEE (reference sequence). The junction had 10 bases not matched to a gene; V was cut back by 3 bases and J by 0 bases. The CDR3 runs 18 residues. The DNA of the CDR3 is TGTGCCAGCAGCTCAAATATCGGACAGGGGGCGATGAACACTGAAGCTTTCTTT. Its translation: CASSSNIGQGAMNTEAFF.

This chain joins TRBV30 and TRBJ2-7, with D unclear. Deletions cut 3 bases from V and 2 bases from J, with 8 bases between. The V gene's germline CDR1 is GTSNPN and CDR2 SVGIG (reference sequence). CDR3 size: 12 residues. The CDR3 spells CAWSPGPYEQYF. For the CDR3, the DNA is TGTGCCTGGAGCCCCGGACCCTACGAGCAGTACTTC.

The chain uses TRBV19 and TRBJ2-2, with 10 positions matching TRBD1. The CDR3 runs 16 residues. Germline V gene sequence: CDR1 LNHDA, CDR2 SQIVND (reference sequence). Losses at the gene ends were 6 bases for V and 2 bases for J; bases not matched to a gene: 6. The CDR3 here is CASRYLTGGNTGELFF. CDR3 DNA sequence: TGTGCCAGTAGGTATTTGACAGGGGGCAACACCGGGGAGCTGTTTTTT.

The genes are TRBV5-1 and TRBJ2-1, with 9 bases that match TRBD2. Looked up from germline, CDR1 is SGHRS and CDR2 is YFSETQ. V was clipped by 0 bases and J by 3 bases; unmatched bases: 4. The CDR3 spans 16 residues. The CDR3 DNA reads TGCGCCAGCAGCTTGGAGGCTAGCGGGAACTACAATGAGCAGTTCTTC. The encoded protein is CASSLEASGNYNEQFF.

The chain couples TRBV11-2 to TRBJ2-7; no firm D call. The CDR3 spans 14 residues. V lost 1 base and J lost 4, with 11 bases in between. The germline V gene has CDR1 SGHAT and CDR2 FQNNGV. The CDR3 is CASSLGVLGYEQYF. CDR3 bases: TGTGCCAGCAGCTTAGGGGTCCTAGGGTACGAGCAGTACTTC. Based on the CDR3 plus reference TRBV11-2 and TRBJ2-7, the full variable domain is EAGVAQSPRYKIIEKRQSVAFWCNPISGHATLYWYQQILGQGPKLLIQFQNNGVVDDSQLPKDRFSAERLKGVDSTLKIQPAKLEDSAVYLCASSLGVLGYEQYFGPGTRLTVT.

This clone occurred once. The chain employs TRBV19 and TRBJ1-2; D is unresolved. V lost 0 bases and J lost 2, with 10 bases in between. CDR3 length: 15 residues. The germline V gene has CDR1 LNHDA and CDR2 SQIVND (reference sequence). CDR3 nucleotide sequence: TGTGCCAGTAGTATAGAAACGAAAGCAAACTATGGCTACACCTTC. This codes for CASSIETKANYGYTF.

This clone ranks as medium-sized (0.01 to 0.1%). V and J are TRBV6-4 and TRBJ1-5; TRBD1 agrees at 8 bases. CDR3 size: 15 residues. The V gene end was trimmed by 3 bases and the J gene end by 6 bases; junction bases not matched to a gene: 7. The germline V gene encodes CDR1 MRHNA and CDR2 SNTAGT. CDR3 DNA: TGTGCCAGCAGTGAGACAGGGGCAGGGGGTCAGCCCCAGCATTTT. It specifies CASSETGAGGQPQHF.

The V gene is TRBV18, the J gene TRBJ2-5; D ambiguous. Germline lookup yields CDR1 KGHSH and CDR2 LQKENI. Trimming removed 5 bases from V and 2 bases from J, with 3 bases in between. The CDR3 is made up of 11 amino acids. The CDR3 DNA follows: TGTGCCAGCTCAGAGCAAGAGACCCAGTACTTC. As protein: CASSEQETQYF.

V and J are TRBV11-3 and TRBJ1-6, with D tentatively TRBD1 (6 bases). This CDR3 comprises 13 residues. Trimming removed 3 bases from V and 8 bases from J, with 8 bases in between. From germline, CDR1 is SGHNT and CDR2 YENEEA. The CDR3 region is CASSFRGDSPLHF. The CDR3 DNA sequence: TGTGCCAGCAGCTTTAGGGGGGATTCACCCCTCCACTTT.

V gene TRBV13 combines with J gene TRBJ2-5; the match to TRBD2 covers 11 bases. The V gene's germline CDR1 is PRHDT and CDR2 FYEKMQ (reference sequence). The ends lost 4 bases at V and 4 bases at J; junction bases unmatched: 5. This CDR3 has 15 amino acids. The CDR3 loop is CASSYIAGGGETQYF. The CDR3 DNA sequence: TGTGCCAGCAGCTACATAGCGGGAGGGGGAGAGACCCAGTACTTC. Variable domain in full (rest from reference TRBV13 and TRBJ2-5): AAGVIQSPRHLIKEKRETATLKCYPIPRHDTVYWYQQGPGQDPQFLISFYEKMQSDKGSIPDRFSAQQFSDYHSELNMSSLELGDSALYFCASSYIAGGGETQYFGPGTRLLVL.

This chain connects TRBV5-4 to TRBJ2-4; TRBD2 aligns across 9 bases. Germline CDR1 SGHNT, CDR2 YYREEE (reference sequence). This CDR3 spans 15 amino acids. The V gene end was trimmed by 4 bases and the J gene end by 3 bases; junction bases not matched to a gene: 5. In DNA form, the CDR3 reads TGTGCCAGCAGCCGGGCGGGGGGGCTCAAAAACATTCAGTACTTC. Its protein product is CASSRAGGLKNIQYF.

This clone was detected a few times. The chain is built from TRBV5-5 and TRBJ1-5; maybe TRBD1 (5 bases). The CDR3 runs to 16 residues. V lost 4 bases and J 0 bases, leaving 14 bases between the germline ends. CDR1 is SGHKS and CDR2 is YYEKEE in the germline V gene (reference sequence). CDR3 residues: CASSQEQAASNQPQHF. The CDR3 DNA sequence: TGTGCCAGCAGCCAAGAACAGGCAGCTAGCAATCAGCCCCAGCATTTT. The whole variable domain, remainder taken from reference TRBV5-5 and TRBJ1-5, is DAGVTQSPTHLIKTRGQQVTLRCSPISGHKSVSWYQQVLGQGPQFIFQYYEKEERGRGNFPDRFSARQFPNYSSELNVNALLLGDSALYLCASSQEQAASNQPQHFGDGTRLSIL.